This T cell receptor beta chain was captured in a study of tissue T cells after allogeneic stem cell transplantation. Here immunoSEQ multiplex PCR was the method, and the copy in TCRdb shows in-frame clones only, minus some. The data contain 45,000 to 50,000 clones, around 67% of them singletons. With regard to this clone: Gene names are the mouse ones. From the germline J gene comes the end of the CDR3, since the read stops 1 residue before it.

V lost 5 bases and J lost 0, with 5 bases in between. Germline CDR1 NSHNY, CDR2 SYGAGN. There are 13 residues in the CDR3. The source material was sorted cells pooled from one or two spleens. This clonotype was obtained from a pool of C57BL/6 mice in good health. The chain employs TRBV13-1 and TRBJ1-4; D not certain. The part of the CDR3 DNA that was read is TGTGCCAGCAGGCCCGTTTCCAACGAAAGATTATTT. Amino acid sequence: CASRPVSNERLF. The complete CDR3 reads CASRPVSNERLFF. Combining the CDR3 with reference TRBV13-1 and TRBJ1-4 gives the whole variable domain EAAVTQSPRNKVTVTGGNVTLSCRQTNSHNYMYWYRQDTGHGLRLIHYSYGAGNLRIGDVPDGYKATRTTQEDFFLLLELASPSQTSLYFCASRPVSNERLFFGHGTKLSVL.